These 21 T cell receptor beta chains came from one sample sequenced in a study of blood T cell repertoires in COVID-19. Clones were read by immunoSEQ multiplex PCR, and TCRdb kept only the in-frame ones, dropping some. The sample lists fewer than 400,000 clones, 85% seen once, with approximately 1.9% in the top ten. Sequencing used PBMCs or T cells enriched from blood (not recorded which). The receptors originated from a woman under 40 who had been exposed to COVID-19.

The J gene is TRBJ2-3, the V gene TRBV9; 9 bases agree with TRBD1. V lost 1 base to trimming and J lost 1 base; unmatched junction nucleotides: 1. From germline, CDR1 is SGDLS and CDR2 YYNGEE. The CDR3 loop spans 15 amino acids. The CDR3 here is CASSVRTGGTDTQYF. CDR3 DNA sequence: TGTGCCAGCAGCGTAAGGACAGGGGGCACAGATACGCAGTATTTT. The entire variable domain, with the rest obtained from reference TRBV9 and TRBJ2-3, is as follows: DSGVTQTPKHLITATGQRVTLRCSPRSGDLSVYWYQQSLDQGLQFLIQYYNGEERAKGNILERFSAQQFPDLHSELNLSSLELGDSALYFCASSVRTGGTDTQYFGPGTRLTVL.

The V gene is TRBV2, the J gene TRBJ1-6; no firm D call. The V gene lost 6 bases and the J gene lost 9 bases, with 12 bases spanning the gap. The CDR3 covers 13 residues. Germline CDR1 reads SNHLY; CDR2 reads FYNNEI. The CDR3 protein is CASRLAFGSPLHF. CDR3 bases: TGTGCCAGCAGGTTGGCCTTTGGTTCACCCCTCCACTTT.

This clone was seen once. The CDR3 DNA reads TGTGCCAGCAGCCCTGGGACTAGCGGGGAGTCGGATACGCAGTATTTT. This encodes CASSPGTSGESDTQYF. The rearrangement uses TRBV9 and TRBJ2-3; 13 bases are shared with TRBD2. Germline assignment: CDR1 SGDLS and CDR2 YYNGEE. V gave up 4 bases and J gave up 6 bases; unmatched junction bases: 8. The CDR3 has 16 residues.

The V and J genes are TRBV27 and TRBJ2-5; 8 nucleotides match TRBD2. The CDR3 extends over 15 amino acids. In germline, CDR1 is MNHEY, CDR2 SMNVEV (reference sequence). Trimming cost V 6 bases and J 1 base; bases outside gene matches: 7. In DNA form, the CDR3 reads TGTGCCAGCAGCCCTAGCGGGCGTATCCAAGAGACCCAGTACTTC. Translated, it gives CASSPSGRIQETQYF.

The chain uses TRBV7-8 and TRBJ2-5; D remains ambiguous. Per the germline V gene, CDR1 is SGHVS and CDR2 is FQNEAQ. Trimming shortened V by 1 base and J by 2 bases, and 8 bases separated the two germline ends. The CDR3 is made up of 14 amino acids. The CDR3 loop is CASSLVGIQETQYF. Written as DNA, the CDR3 is TGTGCCAGCAGCTTAGTCGGTATACAAGAGACCCAGTACTTC. Based on the CDR3 plus reference TRBV7-8 and TRBJ2-5, the full variable domain is GAGVSQSPRYKVAKRGQDVALRCDPISGHVSLFWYQQALGQGPEFLTYFQNEAQLDKSGLPSDRFFAERPEGSVSTLKIQRTQQEDSAVYLCASSLVGIQETQYFGPGTRLLVL.

This clone was seen once. The V and J genes are TRBV7-2 and TRBJ2-7; D remains unclear. The ends were cut back, 4 bases at V and 4 bases at J, with 5 bases in the middle. CDR3 size: 11 residues. Per the germline V gene, CDR1 is SGHTA and CDR2 is FQGNSA. The CDR3 DNA reads TGTGCCAGCAGCTCCCTTTACGAGCAGTACTTC. Residues: CASSSLYEQYF.

The chain carries TRBV5-1 and TRBJ2-3; D not resolved. CDR1 and CDR2 (germline): SGHRS, YFSETQ. This CDR3 has 13 residues. With 1 base removed from V and 0 bases from J, the gap between germline ends came to 3 bases. CDR3 residues: CASSLLSTDTQYF. CDR3 DNA: TGCGCCAGCAGCTTGCTGAGCACAGATACGCAGTATTTT.

The chain combines TRBV4-2 with TRBJ1-2, with 10 positions matching TRBD1. After removal of 1 base from V and 1 base from J, the junction contained 3 bases not matched to a gene. CDR3 length: 16 residues. Per germline, CDR1 LGHNA and CDR2 YNFKEQ. The CDR3 is CASSQVGQGDNYGYTF. In nucleotides, the CDR3 is TGTGCCAGCAGCCAAGTCGGACAGGGGGATAACTATGGCTACACCTTC.

The CDR3 sequence is CASSQDVRQGSYNEQFF. The CDR3 coding sequence is TGCGCCAGCAGCCAAGATGTCCGACAGGGCTCCTACAATGAGCAGTTCTTC. V gene TRBV4-3 combines with J gene TRBJ2-1; 7 bases align to TRBD1. J was trimmed by 0 bases and V by 0 bases; bases with no gene match: 5. The germline gives CDR1 LGHNA, CDR2 YSLEER. The CDR3 contains 17 residues.

The genes are TRBV2 and TRBJ2-7; D not certain. CDR1 and CDR2 from the germline V gene are SNHLY and FYNNEI. Trimming removed 3 bases from V and 1 base from J, with 16 bases in between. This CDR3 spans 16 amino acids. For the CDR3, the DNA is TGTGCCAGCAGTGATCCTAGTAGCTTCACATCCTACGAGCAGTACTTC. It yields the protein CASSDPSSFTSYEQYF.

This chain links TRBV19 with TRBJ1-1; D perhaps matches TRBD1 (6 bases). Trimming took 3 bases from V and 2 from J, leaving 7 bases between them. CDR1 and CDR2 (germline): LNHDA, SQIVND (reference sequence). The CDR3 spans 13 residues. The CDR3 nucleotides read TGTGCCAGTAGTATGGGACAAAACACTGAAGCTTTCTTT. Translating gives CASSMGQNTEAFF.

V is TRBV10-3 and J is TRBJ1-2; TRBD1 is a possible D gene (6 bases). Germline V gene sequence: CDR1 ENHRY, CDR2 SYGVKD. The CDR3 totals 14 residues. The ends were cut back, 0 bases at V and 4 bases at J, with 9 bases in the middle. The CDR3 DNA sequence: TGTGCCATCAGTGAGTCGGGGGGGGCCTATGGCTACACCTTC. Protein: CAISESGGAYGYTF.

V is TRBV5-1 and J is TRBJ1-5; 7 nucleotides agree with TRBD1. Germline trimming cut 1 base from V and 3 bases from J; bases unmatched to any gene: 4. CDR1 is SGHRS and CDR2 is YFSETQ in the germline V gene. CDR3 length: 15 residues. This CDR3 is CASSLTGDFNQPQHF. For the CDR3, the DNA is TGCGCCAGCAGCTTGACAGGGGACTTCAATCAGCCCCAGCATTTT. Using reference TRBV5-1 and TRBJ1-5 for the parts outside the CDR3, the full variable domain is KAGVTQTPRYLIKTRGQQVTLSCSPISGHRSVSWYQQTPGQGLQFLFEYFSETQRNKGNFPGRFSGRQFSNSRSEMNVSTLELGDSALYLCASSLTGDFNQPQHFGDGTRLSIL.

The gene calls are TRBV5-8 and TRBJ2-5, with 7 bases aligning to TRBD2. The CDR3 loop spans 16 amino acids. Per the germline V gene, CDR1 is SGHTS and CDR2 is YDEGEE. The V and J ends lost 4 bases and 5 bases, in that order; junction bases with no gene match: 14. Here the CDR3 reads CASSSLTSELRETQYF. The CDR3 coding sequence is TGTGCCAGCAGCAGTTTAACTAGCGAATTAAGGGAGACCCAGTACTTC.

The chain carries TRBV7-9 and TRBJ1-1, with a possible D match to TRBD1 (5 bases). The CDR3 runs to 14 residues. The V gene lost 4 bases and the J gene lost 1 base, with 10 bases spanning the gap. Germline V CDR1 and CDR2: SEHNR, FQNEAQ (reference sequence). Here the CDR3 reads CASSSGGANTEAFF. CDR3 in DNA: TGTGCCAGCAGCTCCGGCGGGGCGAACACTGAAGCTTTCTTT.

This clone was observed once. DNA of the CDR3: TGTGCCAGCAGTCTATTGGGCAACAATCAGCCCCAGCATTTT. It encodes CASSLLGNNQPQHF. The gene calls are TRBV27 and TRBJ1-5; D uncertain. The CDR3 consists of 14 residues. From germline, CDR1 is MNHEY and CDR2 SMNVEV (reference sequence). Trimming left V 5 bases short and J 3 bases short, with 11 bases between.

The gene calls are TRBV29-1 and TRBJ1-1, with unresolved D. Germline CDR1 is SQVTM and CDR2 is ANQGSEA. The CDR3 is 11 amino acids. Trimming cost V 0 bases and J 11 bases, with 10 bases left between them. The CDR3 bases are TGCAGCGTTGAAGACCTCAACCGGGCTTTCTTT. This encodes CSVEDLNRAFF.

The chain is built from TRBV29-1 and TRBJ1-3; 9 bases fit TRBD1. Germline values: CDR1 SQVTM, CDR2 ANQGSEA. This CDR3 has 13 residues. V lost 4 bases, J lost 7 bases, and 5 bases stayed unmatched. CDR3 residues: CSVGGQGGNTIYF. Here the CDR3 DNA reads TGCAGCGTTGGGGGACAGGGAGGCAACACCATATATTTT.

J is TRBJ1-2 and V is TRBV27; D is possibly TRBD1 (5 bases). Germline V gene lookup returns CDR1 MNHEY and CDR2 SMNVEV (reference sequence). Trimming cost V 5 bases and J 2 bases, with 15 bases left between them. This CDR3 is built from 15 residues. CDR3 sequence (DNA): TGTGCCAGCAGTAGCGGGGGAGGGGTAAACTATGGCTACACCTTC. This translates into CASSSGGGVNYGYTF.

The J gene is TRBJ2-1, the V gene TRBV9, with 9 positions matching TRBD2. This CDR3 comprises 14 residues. The germline gives CDR1 SGDLS, CDR2 YYNGEE. With 6 bases clipped from V and 9 bases from J, the junction kept 10 bases outside the gene matches. The CDR3 DNA reads as TGTGCCAGCAACCCTGCGGGGGGGCTCCGTGAGCAGTTCTTC. It is translated as CASNPAGGLREQFF.

This rearrangement joins TRBV9 to TRBJ2-1, with D maybe TRBD1 (5 bases). This CDR3 comprises 13 residues. V was cut by 4 bases and J by 7 bases, with 12 bases left in between. CDR1 and CDR2 from the germline V gene are SGDLS and YYNGEE. The CDR3 DNA reads TGTGCCAGCAGCACGTACAGGATTAATGAGCAGTTCTTC. It encodes CASSTYRINEQFF.